The 23 T cell receptor beta chains presented below share a single source sample, sequenced in a study of T cell repertoires in cytomegalovirus infection. Their recognized antigens are unknown. MiXCR, run by TCRdb on the reads, gives a single entry per CDR3 protein. The profile shows approximately 590,000 distinct CDR3 sequences, roughly 43% of them singletons. The sample in question was cultured PBMCs, obtained from culture after CMV antigen stimulation. All receptors derive from a human donor in good health (CMV status not recorded). Some clones in this sample may be carry-over from other donors' samples.

V is TRBV2 and J is TRBJ2-5; 10 positions agree with TRBD2. Trimming took 11 bases from V and 5 from J; bases not matched to a gene: 14. The CDR3 contains 15 residues. Germline V lookup: CDR1 SNHLY, CDR2 FYNNEI. The CDR3 DNA sequence: TGTGCCGGCCAGTCCCCTAGCGGGGGTAGGGAGACCCAGTACTTC. This translates into CAGQSPSGGRETQYF.

This rearrangement joins TRBV24-1 to TRBJ1-2, with 7 bases matching TRBD1. The CDR3 length is 14 residues. Germline-derived CDR1 and CDR2 are KGHDR and SFDVKD. The V segment lost 7 bases and the J segment 6 bases; nucleotides outside the gene matches: 10. CDR3 amino acids: CATSALRDSNGYTF. The CDR3 nucleotides read TGTGCCACCAGCGCACTCCGGGACAGTAATGGCTACACCTTC.

In nucleotides, the CDR3 is TGTGCCAGCAGTCGGGGAGGTTTCGGGAGCTCTGGAAACACCATATATTTT. Its protein product is CASSRGGFGSSGNTIYF. The J gene is TRBJ1-3, the V gene TRBV7-2, with unresolved D. This CDR3 is 17 amino acids long. Germline V lookup: CDR1 SGHTA, CDR2 FQGNSA. Trimming left V 6 bases short and J 0 bases short, with 18 bases between.

This clonotype was seen a few times. The chain joins TRBV7-9 to TRBJ2-2; D may be TRBD1 or TRBD2 (5 bases each). V was shortened by 4 bases and J by 4 bases, with 7 bases between the two germline ends. The CDR3 runs 13 residues. Germline V gene data show CDR1 as SEHNR and CDR2 as FQNEAQ (reference sequence). The CDR3 DNA sequence: TGTGCCAGCAGCTGGGGGTCCACCGGGGAGCTGTTTTTT. Protein: CASSWGSTGELFF.

The chain links TRBV7-2 to TRBJ1-2; perhaps TRBD1 as D (5 bases). Per germline, CDR1 SGHTA and CDR2 FQGNSA. The CDR3 loop spans 15 amino acids. V was trimmed by 3 bases and J by 4 bases, leaving 15 bases between them. CDR3 nucleotide sequence: TGTGCCAGCAGCTTGTCTAACCTTGGGGCCTATGGCTACACCTTC. Translating gives CASSLSNLGAYGYTF.

The gene calls are TRBV12-5 and TRBJ1-6; D gene unclear. The V gene's germline CDR1 is LGHNT and CDR2 FRNRAP. There are 19 residues in the CDR3. V was pared by 3 bases and J by 7 bases, with 25 bases between. CDR3 amino acids: CASGLLENTTSGINSPLHF. DNA for the CDR3: TGTGCTAGTGGTTTATTAGAGAATACCACTTCAGGAATAAATTCACCCCTCCACTTT.

This clonotype appeared a few times. The V call is TRBV7-2, the J call TRBJ2-3; D may be TRBD1 or TRBD2 (5 bases each). The V and J ends lost 4 bases and 1 base respectively, with 18 bases between them. Germline V gives CDR1 SGHTA, CDR2 FQGNSA. This CDR3 has 17 residues. The CDR3 reads CASSWGPGGSGTDTQYF. CDR3 nucleotides: TGTGCCAGCAGCTGGGGACCGGGCGGGTCAGGCACAGATACGCAGTATTTT.

This clonotype has a handful of counts. The gene calls are TRBV6-7 and TRBJ2-7; D unclear. TRBV6-7 is an open reading frame, and its role is uncertain. Trimming took 2 bases from V and 5 from J, leaving 16 bases between them. The CDR3 totals 15 residues. CDR3 region: CASSYEGMLHHEQYF. The CDR3, as DNA: TGTGCCAGCAGTTACGAAGGGATGCTGCACCACGAGCAGTACTTC.

A note on this clonotype: Possible read error: a much larger clone is one base away. Because the CDR3 is missing its conserved closing phenylalanine or tryptophan, this is likely a read error. The chain uses TRBV7-2 and TRBJ1-1, with a possible D match to TRBD1 (6 bases). The CDR3 contains 14 residues. The germline V gene has CDR1 SGHTA and CDR2 FQGNSA. V was clipped by 0 bases and J by 7 bases, with 12 bases between them. Here the CDR3 DNA reads TGTGCCAGCAGCTTAGCAGGGGGGCTCGGTGAAGCTTTCTCT. The encoded protein is CASSLAGGLGEAFS.

The chain combines TRBV3-1 with TRBJ2-2; TRBD2 agrees at 12 bases. Germline-derived CDR1 and CDR2 are LGHDT and YNNKEL (reference sequence). The CDR3 contains 16 residues. V dropped 1 base and J dropped 4; count of bases not matched to a gene: 1. CDR3 loop: CASSQGLAGATGELFF. DNA for the CDR3: TGTGCCAGCAGCCAAGGACTAGCGGGGGCCACCGGGGAGCTGTTTTTT. Drawing the rest from reference TRBV3-1 and TRBJ2-2, the complete variable domain is DTAVSQTPKYLVTQMGNDKSIKCEQNLGHDTMYWYKQDSKKFLKIMFSYNNKELIINETVPNRFSPKSPDKAHLNLHINSLELGDSAVYFCASSQGLAGATGELFFGEGSRLTVL.

This clonotype came up once. The chain couples TRBV7-6 to TRBJ2-1, with 8 bases identical to TRBD2. Unmatched junction bases numbered 3, after V lost 0 bases and J lost 8 bases. CDR1 is SGHVS and CDR2 is FNYEAQ in the germline V gene. The CDR3 is made up of 14 amino acids. CDR3: CASSLASGSYEQFF. The CDR3 DNA reads as TGTGCCAGCAGCTTAGCCAGCGGGAGCTATGAGCAGTTCTTC.

This chain joins TRBV4-1 and TRBJ2-3; either TRBD1 or TRBD2 may supply D (5 bases each). The length of the CDR3 is 16 residues. Trimming left V 4 bases short and J 2 bases short, with 16 bases between. CDR1 is MGHRA, CDR2 YSYEKL, per germline. The CDR3: CASSLSPGTYTDTQYF. CDR3 coding DNA: TGCGCCAGCAGCCTCTCACCCGGGACCTACACAGATACGCAGTATTTT.

This chain links TRBV28 with TRBJ2-1, with 10 bases lining up with TRBD2. The V gene's germline CDR1 is MDHEN and CDR2 SYDVKM. This CDR3 contains 16 residues. V lost 4 bases to trimming and J lost 4 bases; unmatched junction nucleotides: 7. CDR3 sequence: CASSSISGGQYNEQFF. The DNA for the CDR3 is TGTGCCAGCAGTTCGATTAGCGGGGGGCAATACAATGAGCAGTTCTTC.

This clonotype occurred a few times. The rearrangement links TRBV12-3 or TRBV12-4 to TRBJ1-3; unclear D gene. The CDR3 totals 13 residues. The V end lost 7 bases, the J end lost 0 bases, and 7 bases lay between the germline ends. The CDR3 DNA is TGTGCCAGCACTGTAATCTCTGGAAACACCATATATTTT. As protein: CASTVISGNTIYF.

The rearrangement uses TRBV7-6 and TRBJ1-2, with unresolved D. Between the trimmed V and J ends, which lost 8 bases and 8 bases, there was a span of 15 bases. The CDR3 totals 12 residues. Per the germline V gene, CDR1 is SGHVS and CDR2 is FNYEAQ. The CDR3 here is CASERLGGGYTF. The CDR3 DNA sequence: TGTGCCAGCGAGCGGCTGGGCGGCGGCTACACCTTC.

This sequence joins TRBV5-5 and TRBJ2-2; tentatively, D is TRBD1 or TRBD2 (5 bases each). Looked up from germline, CDR1 is SGHKS and CDR2 is YYEKEE (reference sequence). V was pared by 4 bases and J by 4 bases, with 23 bases between. The CDR3 is 18 amino acids. This chain's CDR3 is CASSHSQRGYGVTGELFF. CDR3 nucleotides: TGTGCCAGCAGCCACTCTCAACGGGGCTACGGGGTCACCGGGGAGCTGTTTTTT.

The chain has TRBV19 and TRBJ1-5, with no clear D. V lost 0 bases to trimming and J lost 7 bases, with 7 bases between them. Germline loops: CDR1 LNHDA, CDR2 SQIVND (reference sequence). The CDR3 loop spans 13 amino acids. CDR3 protein: CASSIDLRQPQHF. The CDR3 nucleotides are TGTGCCAGTAGTATAGATCTCCGCCAGCCCCAGCATTTT.

This clonotype turned up a few times. The V gene is TRBV20-1, the J gene TRBJ2-7, with a possible D match to TRBD2 (6 bases). The CDR3 runs to 15 residues. The germline V and J ends were trimmed by 4 bases and 1 base, with 17 bases remaining between them. The V gene's germline CDR1 is DFQATT and CDR2 SNEGSKA (reference sequence). CDR3 in DNA: TGCAGTGCTACCCCCGCAGGCGGAGGGTCCTACGAGCAGTACTTC. Protein product: CSATPAGGGSYEQYF.

This clonotype has more than one count but fewer than ten. The V and J genes are TRBV24-1 and TRBJ2-1; D is ambiguous. The CDR3 has 15 amino acids. CDR1 and CDR2 (germline): KGHDR, SFDVKD. The V end was cut by 2 bases, the J end by 8 bases, with 15 bases between. CDR3 in amino acids: CATSDSVALRDEQFF. The CDR3 nucleotides are TGTGCCACCAGTGATTCCGTAGCCCTCCGGGATGAGCAGTTCTTC.

CDR3 sequence (DNA): TGTGCCAGCGGGGCTAGCCCTTACTACAATGAGCAGTTCTTC. This sequence encodes CASGASPYYNEQFF. The rearrangement uses TRBV7-6 and TRBJ2-1, with D perhaps assigned TRBD1 or TRBD2 (5 bases each). V lost 8 bases and J lost 3, with 14 bases in between. The germline CDR1 and CDR2 sequences are SGHVS and FNYEAQ. The CDR3 extends over 14 amino acids.

V gene TRBV6-1 combines with J gene TRBJ2-3, with D hard to call. CDR1 and CDR2 from the germline V gene are MNHNS and SASEGT. The CDR3 contains 12 residues. Deletions cut 2 bases from V and 6 bases from J, with 6 bases between. The CDR3 protein is CASSEPADTQYF. Written as DNA, the CDR3 is TGTGCCAGCAGTGAACCTGCCGATACGCAGTATTTT.

CDR3 coding DNA: TGTGCCATCACTGGGGGGTTCTCCTACGAGCAGTACTTC. This codes for CAITGGFSYEQYF. The chain recombines TRBV10-3 with TRBJ2-7; D is possibly TRBD2 (6 bases). Germline CDR1 reads ENHRY; CDR2 reads SYGVKD. The CDR3 has 13 residues. Trimming took 7 bases from V and 0 from J, leaving 10 bases between them.

The rearrangement uses TRBV11-2 and TRBJ2-1; D uncertain. CDR1 is SGHAT and CDR2 is FQNNGV in the germline V gene. Trimming took off 4 bases at V and 1 base at J, with 11 bases between the two ends. The CDR3 sequence is 15 residues long. CDR3 region: CASSSLIPSYNEQFF. The CDR3 region has the DNA TGTGCCAGCAGCTCGCTTATTCCATCCTACAATGAGCAGTTCTTC.